The 29 T cell receptor beta chains presented below share a single source sample, sequenced in a study of T-cell memory formation after mild COVID-19. From the 5' RACE reads, TCRdb called clonotypes with MiXCR, one entry per CDR3 protein. This sample has about 210,000 distinct CDR3 sequences, with under 30% found just once. Sequenced input: PBMCs or a T cell subset sorted from them (not recorded which). These receptors all come from an adult woman who had mild COVID-19 (a few samples of this study predate the infection). Cell type and time point are not known.

The sample holds a few counts of this clonotype. The chain joins TRBV29-1 to TRBJ1-1; D is uncertain. Looked up from germline, CDR1 is SQVTM and CDR2 is ANQGSEA. This CDR3 has 13 amino acids. Trimming removed 2 bases from V and 0 bases from J, with 7 bases in between. The CDR3 sequence is CSVETQLNTEAFF. The CDR3 DNA sequence: TGCAGCGTTGAAACGCAGTTGAACACTGAAGCTTTCTTT.

The chain carries TRBV10-3 and TRBJ2-5; 10 nucleotides agree with TRBD2. The CDR3 is 14 amino acids. CDR1 and CDR2 (germline): ENHRY, SYGVKD. V gave up 6 bases and J gave up 5 bases; unmatched junction bases: 6. The CDR3 bases are TGTGCCATCAGAAGCGGGGGGGCCGGGGAGACCCAGTACTTC. It is translated as CAIRSGGAGETQYF.

This clonotype was observed a handful of times. This sequence joins TRBV11-3 and TRBJ2-7; the D gene is possibly TRBD1 (6 bases). V was clipped by 3 bases and J by 3 bases, with 12 bases between them. From germline, CDR1 is SGHNT and CDR2 YENEEA. The CDR3 contains 14 residues. In DNA form, the CDR3 reads TGTGCCAGCAGCTTCCGGCAGGGGAGCTACGAGCAGTACTTC. The encoded protein is CASSFRQGSYEQYF.

This sequence joins TRBV18 and TRBJ2-5; perhaps TRBD1 as D (6 bases). Germline-derived CDR1 and CDR2 are KGHSH and LQKENI. Trimming took 2 bases from V and 0 from J, leaving 10 bases between them. The CDR3 length is 15 residues. CDR3 protein: CASSPLGQYQETQYF. For the CDR3, the DNA is TGTGCCAGCTCACCATTAGGACAGTACCAAGAGACCCAGTACTTC.

The genes are TRBV3-1 and TRBJ1-5, with D possibly TRBD1 on 5 matching bases. In germline, CDR1 is LGHDT, CDR2 YNNKEL (reference sequence). Deletions cut 4 bases from V and 4 bases from J, with 11 bases between. The CDR3 has 14 residues. The CDR3 nucleotides are TGTGCCAGCAGCCTTCGACAGACAAATCAGCCCCAGCATTTT. Translated: CASSLRQTNQPQHF.

This clonotype was recorded a few times. The V and J genes are TRBV7-2 and TRBJ2-4; maybe TRBD1 (5 bases). This CDR3 comprises 15 residues. The germline V gene has CDR1 SGHTA and CDR2 FQGNSA. V dropped 0 bases and J dropped 2 bases, with 8 bases sitting between them. The CDR3 sequence is CASSLAQGSKNIQYF. The CDR3 DNA sequence: TGTGCCAGCAGCTTAGCCCAGGGATCCAAAAACATTCAGTACTTC.

This clonotype came up once. This chain connects TRBV27 to TRBJ1-1; D may be TRBD1 (5 bases). Germline assignment: CDR1 MNHEY and CDR2 SMNVEV (reference sequence). V was trimmed by 3 bases and J by 1 base, leaving 9 bases between them. The CDR3 contains 14 residues. The CDR3 is CASSFGQENTEAFF. The CDR3 DNA reads as TGTGCCAGCAGTTTCGGACAAGAGAACACTGAAGCTTTCTTT.

In this sample, this clonotype turned up once. This chain connects TRBV2 to TRBJ2-7; 12 nucleotides align to TRBD1. V shed 8 bases and J 5 bases; nucleotides not matched to a gene: 4. CDR1 and CDR2 (germline): SNHLY, FYNNEI. This CDR3 has 13 residues. The CDR3 sequence is CASGGQGAHEQYF. CDR3 in DNA: TGTGCCAGCGGGGGACAGGGGGCCCACGAGCAGTACTTC.

This clonotype was counted only a few times. This chain links TRBV15 with TRBJ2-1, with TRBD2 identical over 9 bases. V shed 1 base and J 4 bases; nucleotides not matched to a gene: 5. Germline loops: CDR1 LNHNV, CDR2 YYDKDF (reference sequence). The CDR3 length is 16 residues. The CDR3 loop reads CATSRGGGRGYNEQFF. CDR3 nucleotides: TGTGCCACCAGCAGAGGCGGCGGGAGGGGATACAATGAGCAGTTCTTC.

This chain connects TRBV7-9 to TRBJ2-1; 9 nucleotides align to TRBD1. The ends lost 5 bases at V and 4 bases at J; junction bases unmatched: 9. The CDR3 contains 16 residues. The V gene's germline CDR1 is SEHNR and CDR2 FQNEAQ (reference sequence). CDR3 sequence: CASSLQGARRYNEQFF. The CDR3 coding sequence is TGTGCCAGCAGCCTACAGGGGGCCCGACGATACAATGAGCAGTTCTTC.

The chain joins TRBV18 to TRBJ2-1; TRBD2 aligns across 14 bases. Germline CDR1 and CDR2: KGHSH and LQKENI. V was pared by 2 bases and J by 8 bases, with 14 bases of the junction left unmatched. This CDR3 is built from 19 residues. CDR3 nucleotide sequence: TGTGCCAGCTCACCATTTCCACCCGGGACTAGCGGGAGTAGGCATGAGCAGTTCTTC. It specifies CASSPFPPGTSGSRHEQFF. The full variable domain, its missing parts supplied by reference TRBV18 and TRBJ2-1, is NAGVMQNPRHLVRRRGQEARLRCSPMKGHSHVYWYRQLPEEGLKFMVYLQKENIIDESGMPKERFSAEFPKEGPSILRIQQVVRGDSAAYFCASSPFPPGTSGSRHEQFFGPGTRLTVL.

This clonotype has at least ten counts. The rearrangement uses TRBV29-1 and TRBJ1-1; TRBD1 matches 9 bases. V trimming: 2 bases; J trimming: 11 bases; junction bases outside the gene matches: 6. The CDR3 is 12 amino acids. Germline CDR1 is SQVTM and CDR2 is ANQGSEA. The CDR3 protein is CSVETSGTGAFF. CDR3 sequence (DNA): TGCAGCGTTGAAACTTCCGGGACAGGGGCTTTCTTT.

This chain links TRBV19 with TRBJ2-3, with TRBD2 identical over 8 bases. The CDR3 is 14 residues long. Trimming at V came to 4 bases and at J to 3 bases, leaving 3 bases not matched to a gene. The germline gives CDR1 LNHDA, CDR2 SQIVND (reference sequence). CDR3 amino acids: CASSRLAKTDTQYF. Here the CDR3 DNA reads TGTGCCAGTAGTAGACTAGCGAAGACAGATACGCAGTATTTT.

The V gene is TRBV30, the J gene TRBJ2-7; weak D call: TRBD1 (5 bases). The CDR3 has 19 amino acids. The germline CDR1 and CDR2 sequences are GTSNPN and SVGIG (reference sequence). V was clipped by 1 base and J by 5 bases, with 30 bases between them. The CDR3 here is CAWSARVVTVGSLPHEQYF. DNA for the CDR3: TGTGCCTGGAGTGCACGGGTCGTGACAGTCGGTTCGCTTCCGCACGAGCAGTACTTC.

CDR3 sequence (DNA): TGCGCCAGCAGCACCGACAGGTCGAACACCGGGGAGCTGTTTTTT. This translates into CASSTDRSNTGELFF. The V call is TRBV4-3, the J call TRBJ2-2; D is possibly TRBD1 (6 bases). V lost 5 bases and J lost 0, with 10 bases in between. CDR1 LGHNA and CDR2 YSLEER come from the germline V gene. The CDR3 runs to 15 residues.

This clonotype was observed a handful of times. The chain links TRBV5-1 to TRBJ1-5; no clear D. Germline V CDR1 and CDR2: SGHRS, YFSETQ. V dropped 6 bases and J dropped 3 bases, with 16 bases sitting between them. The CDR3 length is 15 residues. The CDR3 DNA reads TGCGCCAGCACTCCGACCGGGGAGTCCAATCAGCCCCAGCATTTT. Translated: CASTPTGESNQPQHF.

This clonotype came up a few times. The chain recombines TRBV24-1 with TRBJ2-5, with D possibly being TRBD2 (6 bases). V lost 4 bases and J lost 5, with 16 bases in between. The CDR3 length is 15 residues. The germline CDR1 and CDR2 sequences are KGHDR and SFDVKD. For the CDR3, the DNA is TGTGCCACCAGTGACCCAGAAGCGGGTAGCGAGACCCAGTACTTC. Translated, it gives CATSDPEAGSETQYF.

This clonotype was counted between two and nine times. V and J are TRBV4-1 and TRBJ2-2, with D unclear. Trimming shortened V by 0 bases and J by 9 bases, and 14 bases separated the two germline ends. This CDR3 comprises 15 residues. CDR1 MGHRA and CDR2 YSYEKL come from the germline V gene. CDR3 sequence (DNA): TGCGCCAGCAGCCAAGACATGCCGTTCCCCAGGGAGCTGTTTTTT. Its translation: CASSQDMPFPRELFF.

This clonotype was observed a few times. V gene TRBV12-3 or TRBV12-4 combines with J gene TRBJ1-2; 9 nucleotides agree with TRBD1. J lost 8 bases, V lost 5 bases, and 6 bases had no gene match. The CDR3 runs to 13 residues. The CDR3 protein is CASSLDRGVGYTF. DNA for the CDR3: TGTGCCAGCAGTCTAGACAGGGGGGTAGGCTACACCTTC.

Worth noting for this clonotype: Since no conserved phenylalanine or tryptophan closes the CDR3, a read error is the likely cause. No DNA is shown, since the ends of the CDR3 on it are uncertain; the CDR3 is the one TCRdb lists. V gene TRBV7-6 combines with J gene TRBJ2-7; the table assigns TRBD1, which was not confirmed against the DNA. The CDR3 contains 11 residues when both ends are counted. Germline V gene lookup returns CDR1 SGHVS and CDR2 FNYEAQ. The CDR3 loop is CASSSRTGPYI.

The table lists this clonotype with a few counts. This chain connects TRBV6-5 to TRBJ2-2; TRBD1 aligns across 9 bases. The CDR3 is 14 amino acids. The junction had 5 bases not matched to a gene; V was cut back by 6 bases and J by 6 bases. From germline, CDR1 is MNHEY and CDR2 SVGAGI. The CDR3: CASRNRGRAGELFF. The CDR3 nucleotides are TGTGCCAGCAGGAACAGGGGGCGGGCCGGGGAGCTGTTTTTT.

The table lists this clonotype with a few counts. The rearrangement uses TRBV18 and TRBJ1-5; possible D gene TRBD1, 6 bases. V gave up 3 bases and J gave up 5 bases, with 14 bases separating them. The CDR3 loop spans 15 amino acids. The germline V gene has CDR1 KGHSH and CDR2 LQKENI. The CDR3 reads CASSPDFNRDQPQHF. The CDR3, as DNA: TGTGCCAGCTCACCCGATTTTAACAGGGATCAGCCCCAGCATTTT.

The chain links TRBV24-1 to TRBJ1-1; 7 bases agree with TRBD1. The CDR3 runs to 17 residues. The germline V gene has CDR1 KGHDR and CDR2 SFDVKD. V trimming: 4 bases; J trimming: 4 bases; junction bases outside the gene matches: 14. This CDR3 is CATSEGQNRGGGTEAFF. CDR3 nucleotide sequence: TGTGCCACCAGTGAGGGTCAGAACAGGGGAGGCGGCACTGAAGCTTTCTTT.

The chain uses TRBV7-2 and TRBJ1-1, with D maybe TRBD1 (5 bases). The CDR3 has 15 amino acids. Per the germline V gene, CDR1 is SGHTA and CDR2 is FQGNSA. The V gene lost 3 bases and the J gene lost 0 bases, with 11 bases spanning the gap. The CDR3 is CASSFEGRMNTEAFF. CDR3 nucleotides: TGTGCCAGCAGCTTTGAGGGGCGGATGAACACTGAAGCTTTCTTT.

The table lists this clonotype with a few counts. This chain connects TRBV29-1 to TRBJ2-1; perhaps D is TRBD1 or TRBD2 (7 bases each). The germline V and J ends were trimmed by 6 bases and 8 bases, with 17 bases remaining between them. The CDR3 runs to 13 residues. Germline V gene lookup returns CDR1 SQVTM and CDR2 ANQGSEA. CDR3 in amino acids: CSVASGTVDEQFF. CDR3 nucleotides: TGCAGCGTAGCAAGCGGGACAGTCGATGAGCAGTTCTTC.

This clonotype turned up a few times. The V gene is TRBV6-2 or TRBV6-3, the J gene TRBJ2-4, with 7 bases identical to TRBD2. With V trimmed by 2 bases and J by 6 bases, 16 bases remained unmatched. The CDR3 is made up of 18 amino acids. Germline CDR1 reads MNHEY; CDR2 reads SVGEGT. The DNA of the CDR3 is TGTGCCAGCAGTTACCTCCGAAAAGGGGAGCGGGGTGGAAACATTCAGTACTTC. Its protein is CASSYLRKGERGGNIQYF.

This clonotype has more than one count but fewer than ten. The chain combines TRBV12-3 or TRBV12-4 with TRBJ2-1; TRBD1 or TRBD2 may be the D gene (7 bases each). This CDR3 has 15 amino acids. With 5 bases removed from V and 3 bases from J, the gap between germline ends came to 14 bases. This CDR3 is CASSLRGGLYNEQFF. The CDR3 region has the DNA TGTGCCAGCAGTCTCAGGGGGGGGCTCTACAATGAGCAGTTCTTC.

J is TRBJ2-5 and V is TRBV29-1; 9 nucleotides align to TRBD1. V dropped 6 bases and J dropped 3; count of bases not matched to a gene: 5. This CDR3 is 13 amino acids long. Germline-derived CDR1 and CDR2 are SQVTM and ANQGSEA. The CDR3 protein is CSVRGTGKETQYF. Written as DNA, the CDR3 is TGCAGCGTCCGCGGGACAGGGAAAGAGACCCAGTACTTC. The whole variable domain, remainder taken from reference TRBV29-1 and TRBJ2-5, is SAVISQKPSRDICQRGTSLTIQCQVDSQVTMMFWYRQQPGQSLTLIATANQGSEATYESGFVIDKFPISRPNLTFSTLTVSNMSPEDSSIYLCSVRGTGKETQYFGPGTRLLVL.

The chain uses TRBV7-6 and TRBJ2-1, with a weak D call TRBD1 (5 bases). The CDR3 totals 17 residues. CDR1 SGHVS and CDR2 FNYEAQ come from the germline V gene. Trimming removed 5 bases from V and 0 bases from J, with 17 bases in between. The CDR3 reads CASSGLGVRRSYNEQFF. For the CDR3, the DNA is TGTGCCAGCAGCGGCCTAGGGGTTCGCCGCTCCTACAATGAGCAGTTCTTC.